A single sample gave rise to the 14 T cell receptor beta chains below, sequenced in a study of Ad26.COV2.S vaccination and SARS-CoV-2 variants. TCRdb's table, derived via immunoSEQ multiplex PCR, lists solely in-frame clones and lacks some. The sample shows about 180,000 clones, approximately 90% of them seen only once. Sample: peripheral blood, taken after recovery from COVID-19. Receptors were obtained from a human donor who had recovered from COVID-19.

The chain joins TRBV4-1 to TRBJ2-5; 11 bases are a match to TRBD2. The V gene's germline CDR1 is MGHRA and CDR2 YSYEKL. There are 19 residues in the CDR3. Unmatched junction bases numbered 16, after V lost 3 bases and J lost 4 bases. CDR3 sequence: CASSQTILAGVNRGETQYF. The CDR3 DNA follows: TGCGCCAGCAGCCAGACTATACTAGCGGGAGTCAACAGAGGAGAGACCCAGTACTTC.

In this sample, this clone turned up a few times. This chain uses TRBV5-1 with TRBJ1-2; the match to TRBD1 covers 9 bases. Germline V gene data show CDR1 as SGHRS and CDR2 as YFSETQ. The CDR3 has 15 amino acids. The junction had 6 bases not matched to a gene; V was cut back by 0 bases and J by 6 bases. As DNA, the CDR3 is TGCGCCAGCAGCTTGGAGACAGGGGGGAAGAATGGCTACACCTTC. Protein: CASSLETGGKNGYTF.

Notes on this clone: The junction differs from germline at one of its ends, possibly a read error. The V call is TRBV6-2 or TRBV6-3, the J call TRBJ2-3, with 7 bases that match TRBD2. The V gene's germline CDR1 is MNHEY and CDR2 SVGEGT. This CDR3 is built from 14 residues. CDR3 nucleotide sequence: TGTGCCAGCAGTTTGCGGGGGAGCACAGATACGCAGTTTTTT. Protein product: CASSLRGSTDTQFF.

The V call is TRBV23-1, the J call TRBJ2-1; perhaps TRBD1 as D (7 bases). TRBV23-1 is recorded as an ORF, its role being uncertain. The ends were cut back, 3 bases at V and 4 bases at J, with 13 bases in the middle. CDR3 length: 15 amino acids. The chain's CDR3 is CASSHKAGGYNEQFF. In DNA, the CDR3 is TGCGCCAGCAGTCACAAGGCAGGGGGGTACAATGAGCAGTTCTTC.

The V call is TRBV4-1, the J call TRBJ2-7; TRBD1 is a possible D gene (5 bases). This CDR3 contains 15 residues. Germline values: CDR1 MGHRA, CDR2 YSYEKL. V lost 1 base, J lost 3 bases, and 13 bases lay in between. CDR3 DNA: TGCGCCAGCAGCCAAGTTAAGGGGAACGGCTACGAGCAGTACTTC. Its translation is CASSQVKGNGYEQYF.

V usage is TRBV19 and J usage is TRBJ1-4; 8 bases align to TRBD1. The germline V gene has CDR1 LNHDA and CDR2 SQIVND (reference sequence). V trimming: 4 bases; J trimming: 11 bases; junction bases outside the gene matches: 3. The CDR3 is 12 amino acids. CDR3 sequence reads: CASSSRGQKLFF. CDR3 nucleotide sequence: TGTGCCAGTAGTAGCAGGGGGCAGAAACTGTTTTTT.

The CDR3 region has the DNA TGTGCCAGCGGAATCGACAGGGCGGGCGGGGAGCTGTTTTTT. Amino acid sequence: CASGIDRAGGELFF. The chain combines TRBV27 with TRBJ2-2; the match to TRBD1 covers 7 bases. CDR1 is MNHEY, CDR2 SMNVEV, per germline (reference sequence). The CDR3 spans 14 residues. Trimming cost V 8 bases and J 7 bases; bases outside gene matches: 10.

V and J are TRBV25-1 and TRBJ2-5; TRBD2 is a possible D gene (7 bases). The V gene lost 0 bases and the J gene lost 5 bases, with 16 bases spanning the gap. There are 16 residues in the CDR3. Germline V CDR1 and CDR2: MGHDK, SYGVNS. CDR3 nucleotide sequence: TGTGCCAGCAGTGAATATAAAGGGGGGGATCGGGAGACCCAGTACTTC. It codes for CASSEYKGGDRETQYF.

V usage is TRBV15 and J usage is TRBJ2-1, with 7 nucleotides matching TRBD2. The CDR3 is 16 residues long. With V trimmed by 0 bases and J by 6 bases, 8 bases remained unmatched. Germline V gives CDR1 LNHNV, CDR2 YYDKDF (reference sequence). In DNA form, the CDR3 reads TGTGCCACCAGCAGAGAGTCCCCTCTAGCGGTCAATGAGCAGTTCTTC. Translation gives CATSRESPLAVNEQFF.

V usage is TRBV7-9 and J usage is TRBJ2-4; D perhaps matches TRBD2 (6 bases). The CDR3 is 12 amino acids. Deletions cut 7 bases from V and 8 bases from J, with 12 bases between. Germline lookup yields CDR1 SEHNR and CDR2 FQNEAQ (reference sequence). The CDR3 here is CASTQTGDIQYF. The CDR3 DNA reads TGTGCCAGCACCCAGACGGGGGACATTCAGTACTTC.

The V gene is TRBV11-2, the J gene TRBJ2-3; D is unresolved. Between the trimmed V and J ends, which lost 3 bases and 2 bases, there was a span of 6 bases. Germline V gene data show CDR1 as SGHAT and CDR2 as FQNNGV. The CDR3 contains 13 residues. CDR3 protein: CASSLSLTDTQYF. CDR3 coding DNA: TGTGCCAGCAGCTTGTCCCTCACAGATACGCAGTATTTT. The complete variable domain, with remaining parts taken from reference TRBV11-2 and TRBJ2-3, reads EAGVAQSPRYKIIEKRQSVAFWCNPISGHATLYWYQQILGQGPKLLIQFQNNGVVDDSQLPKDRFSAERLKGVDSTLKIQPAKLEDSAVYLCASSLSLTDTQYFGPGTRLTVL.

V gene TRBV29-1 combines with J gene TRBJ1-1; 7 bases are a match to TRBD1. J lost 11 bases, V lost 6 bases, and 21 bases had no gene match. The CDR3 loop spans 15 amino acids. CDR1 is SQVTM and CDR2 is ANQGSEA in the germline V gene. CDR3 DNA sequence: TGCAGCGTCGGACAGGTTGATGGGCGAGGATCGATGGCTTTCTTT. Its translation is CSVGQVDGRGSMAFF.

The chain employs TRBV29-1 and TRBJ1-1, with D perhaps matching TRBD1 (5 bases). This CDR3 contains 14 residues. V dropped 7 bases and J dropped 5 bases, with 20 bases sitting between them. Germline V gives CDR1 SQVTM, CDR2 ANQGSEA. The CDR3 here is CSAQPGGVGTEAFF. CDR3 nucleotide sequence: TGCAGCGCCCAACCGGGGGGGGTCGGTACTGAAGCTTTCTTT.

The gene calls are TRBV19 and TRBJ1-5; the match to TRBD1 covers 7 bases. V gave up 7 bases and J gave up 3 bases; unmatched junction bases: 15. Germline CDR1 reads LNHDA; CDR2 reads SQIVND (reference sequence). The CDR3 sequence is 17 residues long. The CDR3, as DNA: TGTGCCAGTACCTTTAGGGGAGGGGGCAGGGACAATCAGCCCCAGCATTTT. This translates into CASTFRGGGRDNQPQHF. Using reference TRBV19 and TRBJ1-5 for the parts outside the CDR3, the full variable domain is DGGITQSPKYLFRKEGQNVTLSCEQNLNHDAMYWYRQDPGQGLRLIYYSQIVNDFQKGDIAEGYSVSREKKESFPLTVTSAQKNPTAFYLCASTFRGGGRDNQPQHFGDGTRLSIL.